What follows is one TCR beta chain and its context. Its antigen remains unidentified. This sample was taken from a study of OX40 agonist ivuxolimab in advanced cancers. The overall study: Earlier treatment with anti-PD-1, anti-PD-L1 or anti-CTLA-4 was permitted, and about 40% had received some. General observations from the study: Low normalized clonal expansion also occurred in some nonresponding patients.

The CDR3 covers 15 residues. V shed 0 bases and J shed 1 base, with 10 bases lying between them. Germline CDR1 is SGHAT and CDR2 is FQNNGV. Clones were sequenced by immunoSEQ multiplex PCR, and TCRdb holds only the in-frame ones, with some missing. The sample includes 66,000 or so clones, roughly 87% of them seen just once. The chain has TRBV11-2 and TRBJ2-7; perhaps TRBD1 as D (6 bases). Sequenced material: CD4+ or CD8+ T cells sorted from blood, taken in a trial of the OX40 agonist ivuxolimab. The sequence was obtained from an adult with an advanced solid tumor such as melanoma, head and neck, liver or kidney cancer. CDR3 in DNA: TGTGCCAGCAGCTTAGATCATCAGGGGTCCTACGAGCAGTACTTC. Its protein is CASSLDHQGSYEQYF.